This is a list of T cell receptor beta chains from one sample in a study of post-analysis software for immune sequencing data. TCRdb re-called the PCR reads through MiXCR, storing one row per CDR3 protein. The sample carries fewer than 850,000 distinct CDR3 sequences, roughly 27% recorded once. The source material was blood. These receptors all come from a girl aged 5-17 years with multiple sclerosis. CDR3s include the opening cysteine and the closing phenylalanine or tryptophan. The D gene is left open where the match is weak. A clone size is listed for some rows: how often the clone was seen (once, few, many), or a class if it is expanded.

abundance | j_gene | d_gene | v_gene | CDR3nt | CDR3aa
few | TRBJ2-1 | TRBD1 | TRBV6-1 | TGTGCCAGCAGTGAAGGTTTAGGCAGGGGGCGCGGCAATGAGCAGTTCTTC | CASSEGLGRGRGNEQFF
. | TRBJ1-1 | TRBD1 | TRBV2 | TGTGCCAGCAGTGAAAGGGGGCAGAGCACTGAAGCTTTCTTT | CASSERGQSTEAFF
few | TRBJ2-5 | . | TRBV10-3 | TGTGCCATCAGTCCGACAGGAGCTTCACCAGAGACCCAGTACTTC | CAISPTGASPETQYF
. | TRBJ2-5 | . | TRBV15 | TGTGCCACCAGCAGAGAACTCCCAGGGGCCCAAGAGACCCAGTACTTC | CATSRELPGAQETQYF
. | TRBJ2-1 | TRBD1 | TRBV27 | TGTGCCAGCAGGTTGACAGGGGGCTCCTACAATGAGCAGTTCTTC | CASRLTGGSYNEQFF
few | TRBJ1-5 | . | TRBV11-2 | TGTGCCAGCAGCTTAGGAACCTCTAGCAATCAGCCCCAGCATTTT | CASSLGTSSNQPQHF
once | TRBJ1-2 | . | TRBV6-1 | TGTGCCAGCAGAGGATCGAGTCTGCCAGGGAAGGGGGACTATGGCTACACCTTC | CASRGSSLPGKGDYGYTF
many | TRBJ2-7 | TRBD2 | TRBV7-2 | TGTGCCAGCAGCGGGGGACTAGCGGGAAGCTACGAGCAGTACTTC | CASSGGLAGSYEQYF
. | TRBJ1-2 | TRBD1 | TRBV2 | TGTGCCAGCACGGGAGACAGGGAGTATGGCTACACCTTC | CASTGDREYGYTF
many | TRBJ1-2 | . | TRBV29-1 | TGCAGCGTTGAAGAGGGAGGAGGGCCTACCTATGGCTACACCTTC | CSVEEGGGPTYGYTF
few | TRBJ1-6 | . | TRBV28 | TGTGCCAGCAGACCAGCCCATAGTTCGCATTCACCCCTCCACTTT | CASRPAHSSHSPLHF
. | TRBJ1-3 | TRBD1 | TRBV4-1 | TGCGCCAGCAGCCAAGATTTTGGGACAAGCACAGGGGTAGACACCATATATTTT | CASSQDFGTSTGVDTIYF
few | TRBJ1-6 | TRBD1 | TRBV9 | TGTGCCAGCAGCGTAGGGACAGGGGATTCACCCCTCCACTTT | CASSVGTGDSPLHF
. | TRBJ2-7 | . | TRBV6-7 | TGTGCCAGCAGTTACTCTATCCGAGCGGCGAGCCATCCCTACGAGCAGTACTTC | CASSYSIRAASHPYEQYF
. | TRBJ2-3 | TRBD2 | TRBV20-1 | TGCAGTGCTAGAGGGACTAGCCACACAGATACGCAGTATTTT | CSARGTSHTDTQYF
. | TRBJ1-5 | . | TRBV6-1 | TGTGCCAGCAGTTCACAGGGAGTAAGCAATCAGCCCCAGCATTTT | CASSSQGVSNQPQHF
few | TRBJ1-5 | . | TRBV3-1 | TGTGCCAGCAGCCGAACTCCGGATCAGCCCCAGCATTTT | CASSRTPDQPQHF
few | TRBJ1-2 | TRBD1 | TRBV28 | TGTGCCAGCCTGACAGGGAGGCGCTACACCTTC | CASLTGRRYTF
once | TRBJ2-3 | . | TRBV13 | TGTGCCAGCAGCTTAAGATTTGGGGATACGCAGTATTTT | CASSLRFGDTQYF
. | TRBJ2-5 | TRBD1 | TRBV12-3/TRBV12-4 | TGTGCCAGCAGTACCGGGACAGGGAAAGTGTTCGAGACCCAGTACTTC | CASSTGTGKVFETQYF
many | TRBJ2-5 | . | TRBV20-1 | TGCAGTGCTAGGGGACCACAAGAGACCCAGTACTTC | CSARGPQETQYF
few | TRBJ1-5 | . | TRBV12-3/TRBV12-4 | TGTGCCAGCAGTCCCCGGGTCGCGGGGTGGCCCCAGCATTTT | CASSPRVAGWPQHF
few | TRBJ2-5 | TRBD1 | TRBV28 | TGTGCCAGCAGTCCTTTGGACAGGGTTGGAGAGACCCAGTACTTC | CASSPLDRVGETQYF
. | TRBJ2-5 | . | TRBV7-9 | TGTGCCAGCAGCTTATTCGGGACTGGGGAGACCCAGTACTTC | CASSLFGTGETQYF
few | TRBJ2-1 | . | TRBV3-1 | TGTGCCAGCAGCCAAGGATCTACCATCTACAATGAGCAGTTCTTC | CASSQGSTIYNEQFF
medium-sized | TRBJ1-4 | . | TRBV29-1 | TGCAGCGTTGAAGATTGGGCAGGGGACGAAAAACTGTTTTTT | CSVEDWAGDEKLFF
. | TRBJ2-5 | TRBD2 | TRBV5-1 | TGCGCCAGCAGCATAAGGACTAGCGGGAGTGCAGAGGCCCAGTACTTC | CASSIRTSGSAEAQYF
few | TRBJ2-6 | TRBD1 | TRBV5-6 | TGTGCCAGCAGCTCGATAGGACAGGGGGATGGGGCCAACGTCCTGACTTTC | CASSSIGQGDGANVLTF
. | TRBJ2-6 | . | TRBV19 | TGTGCCAGTAGTGGCCGGGACCCAGCCTCTGGGGCCAACGTCCTGACTTTC | CASSGRDPASGANVLTF
. | TRBJ2-1 | . | TRBV28 | TGTGCCAGCAGTGGACGACTGGCAAACAATGAGCAGTTCTTC | CASSGRLANNEQFF
. | TRBJ1-1 | . | TRBV27 | TGTGCCAGCAGCCCGACTCGGCTAGCAGTTGAAGCTTTCTTT | CASSPTRLAVEAFF
few | TRBJ2-2 | TRBD1 | TRBV11-2 | TGTGCCAGCAGCCAAGACAGGGCGGGCGGGGAGCTGTTTTTT | CASSQDRAGGELFF
. | TRBJ2-5 | . | TRBV28 | TGTGCCAGCAGTTTGTCGGCGCCGGGTGGGGAGACCCAGTACTTC | CASSLSAPGGETQYF